A single sample is the source of the 25 T cell receptor beta chains below, sequenced in a study of beta chain features in type 1 diabetes. Findings of the study overall: When Type 1 diabetes patients were examined, their TCRB CDR3s proved moderately but significantly shorter in all four CD4+ subsets.

The antigens of these receptors remain unknown. TCRB transcripts that were expressed got sequenced, as all of the isolated RNA had been reverse transcribed. Assay: immunoSEQ multiplex PCR; the TCRdb copy retains only in-frame clones and omits some. The sample has over 650,000 clones; around 15% are singletons. The sequenced material came from naive CD4+ T cells from blood. The receptors originated from a man aged 18-30 years with type 1 diabetes.

V gene TRBV6-1 combines with J gene TRBJ2-7, with D possibly TRBD2 on 6 matching bases. The CDR3 is made up of 13 amino acids. Germline CDR1 and CDR2: MNHNS and SASEGT. V was shortened by 6 bases and J by 4 bases, with 13 bases between the two germline ends. The CDR3 loop reads CASREEGRYEQYF. In DNA form, the CDR3 reads TGTGCCAGCAGGGAGGAGGGGAGGTACGAGCAGTACTTC.

The V call is TRBV28, the J call TRBJ2-1; the D gene could be TRBD1 or TRBD2 (6 bases each). The CDR3 covers 15 residues. Germline values: CDR1 MDHEN, CDR2 SYDVKM. Trimming removed 0 bases from V and 7 bases from J, with 13 bases in between. As DNA, the CDR3 is TGTGCCAGCAGTTTATGGGGGGGCGCCGGAAATGAGCAGTTCTTC. This translates into CASSLWGGAGNEQFF. The entire variable domain, with the rest obtained from reference TRBV28 and TRBJ2-1, is as follows: DVKVTQSSRYLVKRTGEKVFLECVQDMDHENMFWYRQDPGLGLRLIYFSYDVKMKEKGDIPEGYSVSREKKERFSLILESASTNQTSMYLCASSLWGGAGNEQFFGPGTRLTVL.

This chain uses TRBV27 with TRBJ2-7; D may be TRBD1 (5 bases). CDR3 length: 12 amino acids. Trimming pared 5 bases from V and 6 bases from J, leaving 11 bases between. CDR1 is MNHEY and CDR2 is SMNVEV in the germline V gene (reference sequence). The CDR3 nucleotides are TGTGCCAGCAGTCCAGGGTGGAGCGAGCAGTACTTC. Protein: CASSPGWSEQYF.

The chain combines TRBV11-2 with TRBJ2-7; TRBD2 might be the D (5 bases). Trimming stripped 3 bases from V and 5 bases from J, with 11 bases between. Germline V gene data show CDR1 as SGHAT and CDR2 as FQNNGV. CDR3 length: 13 residues. The CDR3 loop reads CASSFGNADEQYF. CDR3 in DNA: TGTGCCAGCAGCTTCGGGAATGCGGACGAGCAGTACTTC. The whole variable domain, filled in from reference TRBV11-2 and TRBJ2-7, reads EAGVAQSPRYKIIEKRQSVAFWCNPISGHATLYWYQQILGQGPKLLIQFQNNGVVDDSQLPKDRFSAERLKGVDSTLKIQPAKLEDSAVYLCASSFGNADEQYFGPGTRLTVT.

This clone was counted between two and nine times. V and J are TRBV29-1 and TRBJ2-6; D not certain. V was pared by 6 bases and J by 6 bases, with 33 bases between. The germline V gene encodes CDR1 SQVTM and CDR2 ANQGSEA. The CDR3 runs 20 residues. In DNA form, the CDR3 reads TGCAGCGTCGGGCCGTCCCTGGCGGAAGGGCCTCGGATGAAGGCCAACGTCCTGACTTTC. Protein sequence: CSVGPSLAEGPRMKANVLTF.

This clone was seen more than once but under ten times. This same CDR3 is encoded by further DNA sequences in the sample. V usage is TRBV30 and J usage is TRBJ2-7; D gene uncertain. The CDR3 runs to 12 residues. Germline CDR1 GTSNPN, CDR2 SVGIG (reference sequence). V was clipped by 3 bases and J by 2 bases, with 8 bases between them. CDR3 residues: CAWSAGAYEQYF. In nucleotides, the CDR3 is TGTGCCTGGAGCGCCGGAGCCTACGAGCAGTACTTC.

In this sample, this clone turned up a few times. This chain links TRBV28 with TRBJ1-1, with D unresolved. The V and J ends lost 3 bases and 11 bases respectively, with 13 bases between them. CDR1 and CDR2 (germline): MDHEN, SYDVKM. The CDR3 is 12 amino acids. The CDR3 sequence is CASSLRGSGAFF. CDR3 DNA: TGTGCCAGCAGTTTGAGAGGGAGTGGGGCTTTCTTT.

This clone was seen only a few times. This chain connects TRBV2 to TRBJ2-1, with 14 bases fitting TRBD2. The germline gives CDR1 SNHLY, CDR2 FYNNEI. V lost 5 bases and J lost 2; bases outside the gene matches: 5. There are 17 residues in the CDR3. CDR3 nucleotide sequence: TGTGCCAGCAGTTCGGGACTAGCGGGAGTCGCCTACAATGAGCAGTTCTTC. This gives the protein CASSSGLAGVAYNEQFF. Full variable domain (remainder filled in from reference TRBV2 and TRBJ2-1): EPEVTQTPSHQVTQMGQEVILRCVPISNHLYFYWYRQILGQKVEFLVSFYNNEISEKSEIFDDQFSVERPDGSNFTLKIRSTKLEDSAMYFCASSSGLAGVAYNEQFFGPGTRLTVL.

This clone was seen a handful of times. This rearrangement joins TRBV6-5 to TRBJ1-1; 7 bases map to TRBD1. The V gene's germline CDR1 is MNHEY and CDR2 SVGAGI. This CDR3 contains 14 residues. The ends lost 4 bases at V and 7 bases at J; junction bases unmatched: 9. The chain's CDR3 is CASSSSGTENEAFF. The CDR3 bases are TGTGCCAGCAGTTCATCCGGGACAGAGAATGAAGCTTTCTTT.

The rearrangement joins TRBV10-3 to TRBJ2-5; TRBD1 or TRBD2 may be the D gene (6 bases each). V was trimmed by 2 bases and J by 3 bases, leaving 13 bases between them. Germline CDR1 and CDR2: ENHRY and SYGVKD. The CDR3 is 15 amino acids. The CDR3 nucleotides are TGTGCCATCAGTGAGGACTTGCGGGACAAAGAGACCCAGTACTTC. This encodes CAISEDLRDKETQYF.

J is TRBJ1-1 and V is TRBV7-9, with D uncertain. The CDR3 is 14 residues long. The V gene's germline CDR1 is SEHNR and CDR2 FQNEAQ (reference sequence). The V end lost 2 bases, the J end lost 0 bases, and 7 bases lay between the germline ends. In nucleotides, the CDR3 is TGTGCCAGCAGCTTACACTACATGAACACTGAAGCTTTCTTT. This sequence encodes CASSLHYMNTEAFF.

This clone has more than one count but fewer than ten. The chain couples TRBV7-2 to TRBJ2-3; TRBD2 aligns across 10 bases. The CDR3 extends over 15 amino acids. J was trimmed by 5 bases and V by 5 bases; bases with no gene match: 7. The germline CDR1 and CDR2 sequences are SGHTA and FQGNSA. CDR3 in amino acids: CASSTLAGVGDTQYF. CDR3 DNA sequence: TGTGCCAGCAGCACCCTAGCGGGAGTTGGAGATACGCAGTATTTT.

The gene calls are TRBV30 and TRBJ2-7; no definite D call. The CDR3 has 13 amino acids. V lost 0 bases, J lost 7 bases, and 13 bases lay in between. In germline, CDR1 is GTSNPN, CDR2 SVGIG (reference sequence). Here the CDR3 reads CAWSVSGVEEQYF. The CDR3 DNA reads as TGTGCCTGGAGTGTATCTGGGGTTGAGGAGCAGTACTTC.

V usage is TRBV27 and J usage is TRBJ1-2; D not certain. Germline CDR1 MNHEY, CDR2 SMNVEV (reference sequence). The CDR3 spans 18 residues. V shed 3 bases and J shed 8 bases, with 28 bases lying between them. The CDR3 DNA is TGTGCCAGCAGTTTTAATTTCGCCGTGGCAGCCATAACGGGGGGCTACACCTTC. Amino acid sequence: CASSFNFAVAAITGGYTF.

This clone turned up a few times. The chain is built from TRBV4-1 and TRBJ2-6; 7 positions agree with TRBD1. The germline gives CDR1 MGHRA, CDR2 YSYEKL. The V segment lost 2 bases and the J segment 0 bases; nucleotides outside the gene matches: 4. The CDR3 length is 17 residues. The CDR3 loop reads CASSQPTGVSGANVLTF. The CDR3 region has the DNA TGCGCCAGCAGCCAACCCACAGGGGTCTCTGGGGCCAACGTCCTGACTTTC.

The sample holds a few counts of this clone. The chain has TRBV7-9 and TRBJ2-7; 8 bases line up with TRBD1. The CDR3 has 15 amino acids. Germline V gene sequence: CDR1 SEHNR, CDR2 FQNEAQ (reference sequence). V lost 2 bases to trimming and J lost 4 bases; unmatched junction nucleotides: 7. CDR3 amino acids: CASSLSGDRRYEQYF. DNA of the CDR3: TGTGCCAGCAGCTTATCCGGGGACAGGAGATACGAGCAGTACTTC.

This rearrangement joins TRBV4-1 to TRBJ2-3; D remains unclear. The germline gives CDR1 MGHRA, CDR2 YSYEKL. The CDR3 is 14 amino acids. The ends were cut back, 4 bases at V and 6 bases at J, with 14 bases in the middle. The CDR3 nucleotides are TGCGCCAGCAGCCTTAGCCCGACGGTTGATACGCAGTATTTT. It specifies CASSLSPTVDTQYF.

This chain joins TRBV4-1 and TRBJ1-2; D is perhaps TRBD1 (5 bases). Trimming removed 2 bases at V and 8 bases at J, with 15 bases between. The CDR3 has 14 amino acids. The germline V gene encodes CDR1 MGHRA and CDR2 YSYEKL. In nucleotides, the CDR3 is TGCGCCAGCAGCCAACCCCCTACTAGGGACGGCTACACCTTC. The encoded protein is CASSQPPTRDGYTF.

The rearrangement links TRBV14 to TRBJ1-2; the D gene is possibly TRBD1 (6 bases). The CDR3 extends over 15 amino acids. The V and J ends lost 4 bases and 2 bases respectively, with 14 bases between them. CDR1 SGHDN and CDR2 FVKESK come from the germline V gene. Written as DNA, the CDR3 is TGTGCCAGCAGCCCCGTGGGGCAGGGGAACTATGGCTACACCTTC. Translated: CASSPVGQGNYGYTF.

This chain uses TRBV5-4 with TRBJ1-6; D not certain. The CDR3 length is 13 residues. Trimming pared 0 bases from V and 7 bases from J, leaving 5 bases between. Per germline, CDR1 SGHNT and CDR2 YYREEE (reference sequence). CDR3 region: CASSLVRNSPLHF. DNA of the CDR3: TGTGCCAGCAGCTTGGTGAGGAATTCACCCCTCCACTTT.

This clone was picked up a small number of times. V gene TRBV5-1 combines with J gene TRBJ1-4, with TRBD1 identical over 7 bases. Germline lookup yields CDR1 SGHRS and CDR2 YFSETQ. CDR3 size: 15 residues. V lost 4 bases to trimming and J lost 5 bases; unmatched junction nucleotides: 8. This chain's CDR3 is CASSIRSGQNEKLFF. The CDR3 DNA reads as TGCGCCAGCAGCATTCGCTCGGGACAGAATGAAAAACTGTTTTTT.

V usage is TRBV7-9 and J usage is TRBJ2-3; D is possibly TRBD2 (6 bases). Germline V gene sequence: CDR1 SEHNR, CDR2 FQNEAQ (reference sequence). V lost 6 bases to trimming and J lost 0 bases, with 16 bases between them. The CDR3 sequence is 16 residues long. The CDR3 DNA reads TGTGCCAGCAGTCTCGGGATAGCGGTTAGCACAGATACGCAGTATTTT. Translating it yields CASSLGIAVSTDTQYF. The whole variable domain, remainder taken from reference TRBV7-9 and TRBJ2-3, is DTGVSQNPRHKITKRGQNVTFRCDPISEHNRLYWYRQTLGQGPEFLTYFQNEAQLEKSRLLSDRFSAERPKGSFSTLEIQRTEQGDSAMYLCASSLGIAVSTDTQYFGPGTRLTVL.

The gene calls are TRBV7-9 and TRBJ2-5; possible D gene TRBD1, 6 bases. The V and J ends lost 7 bases and 2 bases respectively, with 14 bases between them. CDR1 and CDR2 (germline): SEHNR, FQNEAQ (reference sequence). CDR3 length equals 14 residues. As DNA, the CDR3 is TGTGCCAGCACCGAGGGGGAGAATCAAGAGACCCAGTACTTC. Its translation: CASTEGENQETQYF. The whole variable domain, filled in from reference TRBV7-9 and TRBJ2-5, reads DTGVSQNPRHKITKRGQNVTFRCDPISEHNRLYWYRQTLGQGPEFLTYFQNEAQLEKSRLLSDRFSAERPKGSFSTLEIQRTEQGDSAMYLCASTEGENQETQYFGPGTRLLVL.

This clone was observed a few times. The J gene is TRBJ2-2, the V gene TRBV9, with a tentative D call TRBD2 (5 bases). There are 16 residues in the CDR3. V was trimmed by 2 bases and J by 2 bases, leaving 13 bases between them. Per the germline V gene, CDR1 is SGDLS and CDR2 is YYNGEE. CDR3 in amino acids: CASSVRGKGNTGELFF. CDR3 in DNA: TGTGCCAGCAGCGTCCGAGGGAAGGGAAACACCGGGGAGCTGTTTTTT.

CDR3: CASSWTRISGETQYF. CDR3 DNA: TGTGCCAGCAGCTGGACCAGGATCTCCGGGGAGACCCAGTACTTC. The rearrangement links TRBV7-2 to TRBJ2-5; D is unclear. There are 15 residues in the CDR3. Germline V CDR1 and CDR2: SGHTA, FQGNSA. V gave up 4 bases and J gave up 5 bases, with 17 bases separating them.